The 7 T cell receptor beta chains below were found in one sample sequenced in a study of control samples from healthy donors and cancer patients. Libraries were prepared by immunoSEQ multiplex PCR; TCRdb keeps only in-frame clonotypes and omits some of them. The sample consists of roughly 190,000 clones, approximately 91% of them appearing once. What was sequenced was blood. These receptors all come from a man aged 25 to 40 in good health.

A single count supports this clone. The chain uses TRBV11-2 and TRBJ2-7, with D unresolved. V was clipped by 5 bases and J by 2 bases, with 7 bases between them. The CDR3 extends over 12 amino acids. In germline, CDR1 is SGHAT, CDR2 FQNNGV. DNA for the CDR3: TGTGCCAGCAGCGCTAGTCCCTACGAGCAGTACTTC. This gives the protein CASSASPYEQYF. The variable domain in full, with the rest retrieved from reference TRBV11-2 and TRBJ2-7, is EAGVAQSPRYKIIEKRQSVAFWCNPISGHATLYWYQQILGQGPKLLIQFQNNGVVDDSQLPKDRFSAERLKGVDSTLKIQPAKLEDSAVYLCASSASPYEQYFGPGTRLTVT.

The V gene is TRBV25-1, the J gene TRBJ2-7, with unresolved D. The CDR3 runs to 15 residues. Germline assignment: CDR1 MGHDK and CDR2 SYGVNS. V was shortened by 1 base and J by 0 bases, with 10 bases between the two germline ends. CDR3 region: CASSELAWSSYEQYF. The CDR3 nucleotides are TGTGCCAGCAGTGAATTGGCGTGGAGCTCCTACGAGCAGTACTTC.

This clone was found a few times. The chain has TRBV4-1 and TRBJ2-3, with D possibly being TRBD2 (5 bases). CDR1 and CDR2 (germline): MGHRA, YSYEKL. The CDR3 is 18 residues long. The V and J ends lost 0 bases and 0 bases respectively, with 16 bases between them. This CDR3 is CASSQDRNRGGSTDTQYF. The DNA for the CDR3 is TGCGCCAGCAGCCAAGATCGGAACCGGGGTGGAAGCACAGATACGCAGTATTTT.

The J gene is TRBJ1-4, the V gene TRBV29-1; D remains unclear. V lost 7 bases, J lost 5 bases, and 14 bases lay in between. Germline CDR1 reads SQVTM; CDR2 reads ANQGSEA. The length of the CDR3 is 13 residues. The DNA for the CDR3 is TGCAGCGCCTCAGTGGCTTCCAATGAAAAACTGTTTTTT. This translates into CSASVASNEKLFF. Based on the CDR3 plus reference TRBV29-1 and TRBJ1-4, the full variable domain is SAVISQKPSRDICQRGTSLTIQCQVDSQVTMMFWYRQQPGQSLTLIATANQGSEATYESGFVIDKFPISRPNLTFSTLTVSNMSPEDSSIYLCSASVASNEKLFFGSGTQLSVL.

This chain joins TRBV3-1 (or the pseudogene TRBV3-2) and TRBJ1-1; D gene unclear. Between the trimmed V and J ends, which lost 7 bases and 2 bases, there was a span of 8 bases. There are 12 residues in the CDR3. CDR1 and CDR2 (germline): LGHDT, YNNKEL (reference sequence). The CDR3, as DNA: TGTGCCAGCAATACGCTTAACACTGAAGCTTTCTTT. The encoded protein is CASNTLNTEAFF.

The chain uses TRBV6-1 and TRBJ1-2; D is possibly TRBD1 (6 bases). CDR1 and CDR2 (germline): MNHNS, SASEGT. V shed 2 bases and J shed 8 bases, with 12 bases lying between them. This CDR3 contains 13 residues. The CDR3 is CASSETGRMGYTF. Here the CDR3 DNA reads TGTGCCAGCAGTGAAACAGGGAGGATGGGCTACACCTTC.

The rearrangement joins TRBV11-2 to TRBJ2-1; no clear D. Germline loops: CDR1 SGHAT, CDR2 FQNNGV. Trimming removed 1 base at V and 8 bases at J, with 15 bases between. This CDR3 contains 15 residues. The CDR3 DNA reads as TGTGCCAGCAGCTTAGGGCTAGGAAATTTCGATGAGCAGTTCTTC. Amino acids: CASSLGLGNFDEQFF.